This T cell receptor beta chain originates from a study of blood T cell repertoires in COVID-19. On the study more broadly: Donors in the United States, Italy and Spain gave samples during acute or convalescent COVID-19. T cells, B-cell-depleted T cells, or PBMCs supplied cDNA or gDNA.

Per the authors' pipeline: How many nucleated cells were present was estimated from reference gene primer amplification. Clones were read by immunoSEQ multiplex PCR, and TCRdb kept only the in-frame ones, dropping some. V and J calls and clone size follow that table, whereas D and trimming were derived from the DNA. Here the sample spans over 55,000 clones, 87% being singletons. J was trimmed by 13 bases and V by 6 bases; bases with no gene match: 10. This CDR3 comprises 13 residues. Looked up from germline, CDR1 is MNHEY and CDR2 is SVGEGT. The source of this sequence is a man in his fifties or sixties with active COVID-19. The sequenced sample consisted of peripheral blood. The gene calls are TRBV6-2 or TRBV6-3 and TRBJ2-3; 10 nucleotides line up with TRBD2. CDR3 nucleotide sequence: TGTGCCAGCAGCACTCGAGCGGGGGGGCCAGAGTATTTT. It translates to CASSTRAGGPEYF.